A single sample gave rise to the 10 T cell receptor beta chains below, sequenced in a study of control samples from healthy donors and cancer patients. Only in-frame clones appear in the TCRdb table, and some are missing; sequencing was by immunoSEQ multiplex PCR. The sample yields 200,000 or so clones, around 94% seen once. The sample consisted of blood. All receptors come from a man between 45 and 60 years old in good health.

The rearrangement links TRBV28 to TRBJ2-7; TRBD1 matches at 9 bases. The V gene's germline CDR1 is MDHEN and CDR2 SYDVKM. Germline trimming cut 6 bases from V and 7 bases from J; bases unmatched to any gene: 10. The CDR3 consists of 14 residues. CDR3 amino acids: CASSRGQGRGEQYF. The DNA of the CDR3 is TGTGCCAGCAGCCGCGGACAGGGGAGGGGGGAGCAGTACTTC.

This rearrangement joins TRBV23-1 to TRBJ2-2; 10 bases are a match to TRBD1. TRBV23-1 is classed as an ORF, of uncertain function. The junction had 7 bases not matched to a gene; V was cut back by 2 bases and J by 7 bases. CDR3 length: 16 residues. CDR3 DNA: TGCGCCAGCAGTCAACCTCGGACAGGGGGTTACGGGGAGCTGTTTTTT. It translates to CASSQPRTGGYGELFF.

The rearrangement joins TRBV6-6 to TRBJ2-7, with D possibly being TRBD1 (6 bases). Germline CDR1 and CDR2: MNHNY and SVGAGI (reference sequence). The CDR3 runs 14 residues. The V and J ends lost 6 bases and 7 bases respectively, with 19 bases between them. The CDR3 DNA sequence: TGTGCCAGCAGCCCCCTTAATGACAGGCGGGAGCAGTACTTC. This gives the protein CASSPLNDRREQYF.

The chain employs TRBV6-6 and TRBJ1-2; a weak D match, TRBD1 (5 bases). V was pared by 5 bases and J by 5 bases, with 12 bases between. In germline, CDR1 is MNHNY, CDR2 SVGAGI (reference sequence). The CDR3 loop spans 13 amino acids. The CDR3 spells CASSTGEDYGYTF. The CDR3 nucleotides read TGTGCCAGCAGTACAGGAGAAGATTATGGCTACACCTTC.

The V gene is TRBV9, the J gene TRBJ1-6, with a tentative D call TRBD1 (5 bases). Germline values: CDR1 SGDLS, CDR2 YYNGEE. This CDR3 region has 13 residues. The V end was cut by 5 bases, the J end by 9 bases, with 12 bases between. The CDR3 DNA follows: TGTGCCAGCAGTCCAACTGGGGGTTCACCCCTCCACTTT. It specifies CASSPTGGSPLHF. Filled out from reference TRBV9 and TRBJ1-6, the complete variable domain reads DSGVTQTPKHLITATGQRVTLRCSPRSGDLSVYWYQQSLDQGLQFLIQYYNGEERAKGNILERFSAQQFPDLHSELNLSSLELGDSALYFCASSPTGGSPLHFGNGTRLTVT.

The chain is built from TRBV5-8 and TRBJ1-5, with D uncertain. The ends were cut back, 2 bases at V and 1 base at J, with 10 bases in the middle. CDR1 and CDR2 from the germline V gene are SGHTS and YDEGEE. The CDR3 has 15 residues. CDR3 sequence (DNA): TGTGCCAGCAGCTTAAGGTACATCAGCAATCAGCCCCAGCATTTT. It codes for CASSLRYISNQPQHF.

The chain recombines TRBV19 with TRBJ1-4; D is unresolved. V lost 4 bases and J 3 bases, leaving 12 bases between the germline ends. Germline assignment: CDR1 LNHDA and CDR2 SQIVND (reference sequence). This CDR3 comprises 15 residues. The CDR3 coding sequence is TGTGCCAGTAGTAATCGTCCCGGGGCTAATGAAAAACTGTTTTTT. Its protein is CASSNRPGANEKLFF.

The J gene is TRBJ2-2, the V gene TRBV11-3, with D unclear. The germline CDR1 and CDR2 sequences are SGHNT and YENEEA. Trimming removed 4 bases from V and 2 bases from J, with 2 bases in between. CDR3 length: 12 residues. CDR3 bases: TGTGCCAGCAGCTCTAACACCGGGGAGCTGTTTTTT. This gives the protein CASSSNTGELFF.

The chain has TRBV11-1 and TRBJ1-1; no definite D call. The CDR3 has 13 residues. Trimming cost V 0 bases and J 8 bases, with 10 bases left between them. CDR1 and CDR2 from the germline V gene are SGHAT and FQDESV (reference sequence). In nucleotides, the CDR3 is TGTGCCAGCAGCTTAGCGGGAAGTCCCGAAGCTTTCTTT. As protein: CASSLAGSPEAFF.

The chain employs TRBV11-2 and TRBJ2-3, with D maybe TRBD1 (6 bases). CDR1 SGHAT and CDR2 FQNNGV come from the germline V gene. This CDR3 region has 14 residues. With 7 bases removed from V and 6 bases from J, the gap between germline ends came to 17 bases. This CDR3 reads CASTHNVQGDTQYF. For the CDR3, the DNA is TGTGCCAGCACCCACAATGTCCAGGGGGATACGCAGTATTTT. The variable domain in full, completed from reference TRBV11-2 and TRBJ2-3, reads EAGVAQSPRYKIIEKRQSVAFWCNPISGHATLYWYQQILGQGPKLLIQFQNNGVVDDSQLPKDRFSAERLKGVDSTLKIQPAKLEDSAVYLCASTHNVQGDTQYFGPGTRLTVL.